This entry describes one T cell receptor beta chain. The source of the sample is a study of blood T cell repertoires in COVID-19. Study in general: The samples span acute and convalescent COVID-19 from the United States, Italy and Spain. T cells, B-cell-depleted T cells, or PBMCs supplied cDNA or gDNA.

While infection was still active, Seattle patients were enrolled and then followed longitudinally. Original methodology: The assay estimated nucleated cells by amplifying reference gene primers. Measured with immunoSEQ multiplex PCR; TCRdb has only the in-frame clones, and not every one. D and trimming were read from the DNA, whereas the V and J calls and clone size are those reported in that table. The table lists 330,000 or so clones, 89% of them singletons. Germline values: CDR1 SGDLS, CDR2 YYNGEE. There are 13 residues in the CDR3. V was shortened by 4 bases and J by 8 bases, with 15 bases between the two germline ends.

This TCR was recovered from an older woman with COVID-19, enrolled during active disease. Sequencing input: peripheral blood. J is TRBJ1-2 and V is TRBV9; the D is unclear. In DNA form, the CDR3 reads TGTGCCAGCAGCCCCCTGCCCGGAGGAGGCTACACCTTC. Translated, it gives CASSPLPGGGYTF.